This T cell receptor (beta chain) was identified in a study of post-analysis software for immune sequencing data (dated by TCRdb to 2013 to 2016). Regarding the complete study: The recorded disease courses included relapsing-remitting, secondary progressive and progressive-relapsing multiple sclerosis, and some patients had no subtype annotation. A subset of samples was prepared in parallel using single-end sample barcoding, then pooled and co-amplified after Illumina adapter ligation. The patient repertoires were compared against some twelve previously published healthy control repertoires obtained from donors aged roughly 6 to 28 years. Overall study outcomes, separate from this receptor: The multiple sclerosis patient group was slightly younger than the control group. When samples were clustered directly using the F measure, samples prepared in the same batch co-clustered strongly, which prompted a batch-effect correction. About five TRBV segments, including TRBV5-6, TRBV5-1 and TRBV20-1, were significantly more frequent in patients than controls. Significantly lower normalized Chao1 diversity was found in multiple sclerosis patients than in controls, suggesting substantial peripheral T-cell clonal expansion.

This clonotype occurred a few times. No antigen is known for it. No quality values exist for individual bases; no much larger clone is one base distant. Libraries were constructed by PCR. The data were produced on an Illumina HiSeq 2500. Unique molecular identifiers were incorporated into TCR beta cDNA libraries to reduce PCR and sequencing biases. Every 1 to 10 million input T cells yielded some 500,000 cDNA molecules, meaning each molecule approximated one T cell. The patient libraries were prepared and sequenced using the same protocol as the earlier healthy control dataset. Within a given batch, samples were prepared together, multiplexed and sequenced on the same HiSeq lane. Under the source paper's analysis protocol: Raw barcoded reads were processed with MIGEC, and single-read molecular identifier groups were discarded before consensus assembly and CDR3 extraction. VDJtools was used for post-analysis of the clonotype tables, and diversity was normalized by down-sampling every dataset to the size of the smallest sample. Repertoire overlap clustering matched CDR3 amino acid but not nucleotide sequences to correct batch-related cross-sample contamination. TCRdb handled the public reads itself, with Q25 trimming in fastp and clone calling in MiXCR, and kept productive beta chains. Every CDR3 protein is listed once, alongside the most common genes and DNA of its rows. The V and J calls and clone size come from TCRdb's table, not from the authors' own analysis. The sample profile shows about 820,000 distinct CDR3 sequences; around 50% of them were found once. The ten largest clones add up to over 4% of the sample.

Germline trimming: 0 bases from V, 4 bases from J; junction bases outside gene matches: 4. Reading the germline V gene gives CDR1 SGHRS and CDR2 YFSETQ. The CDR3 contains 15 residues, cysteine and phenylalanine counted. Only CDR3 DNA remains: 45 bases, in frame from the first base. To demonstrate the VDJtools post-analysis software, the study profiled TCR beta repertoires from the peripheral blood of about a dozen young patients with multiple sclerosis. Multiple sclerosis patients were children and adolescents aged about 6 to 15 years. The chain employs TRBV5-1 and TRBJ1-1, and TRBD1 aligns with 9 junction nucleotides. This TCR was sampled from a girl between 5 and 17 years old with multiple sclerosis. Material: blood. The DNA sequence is TGCGCCAGCAGCTTGGACGTGGACAGGGGCACTGAAGCTTTCTTT. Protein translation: CASSLDVDRGTEAFF.